This T cell receptor beta chain was documented in a study of identical twins. Findings and caveats of the study: Memory repertoires showed no such pattern, whereas abundant cord blood beta clonotypes carried fewer insertions. Less excess twin sharing appeared in beta out-of-frame sequences.

Between the trimmed V and J ends, which lost 6 bases and 8 bases, there was a span of 25 bases. The CDR3 consists of 15 residues. Germline assignment: CDR1 DFQATT and CDR2 SNEGSKA (reference sequence). TCRdb processed the 5' RACE reads anew with MiXCR; each CDR3 protein has one entry. Of about 470,000 distinct CDR3 sequences listed, approximately 24% are singletons. Worth noting for this clonotype: Its specificity is not known.

All donors comprised healthy Caucasians. The data were also submitted as part of a second study, on T cells expressing NK-cell markers.

The clonotype was recovered from a woman between 18 and 30 years old in good health. The genes are TRBV20-1 and TRBJ1-2, with D tentatively TRBD1 (5 bases). Sequencing used CD4+ T cells sorted from blood. The CDR3 DNA follows: TGCAGTGCGCGGGACCCCATGACGGCACGCGAAGGCTACACCTTC. Translated: CSARDPMTAREGYTF.